The TCR beta chain under discussion was sequenced for a study of blood T cell repertoires in COVID-19. As for the study in general: From T cells, B-cell-depleted T cells, or PBMCs came the material, which was cDNA or gDNA.

In germline, CDR1 is WNHNN, CDR2 SYGVQD (reference sequence). With V trimmed by 5 bases and J by 5 bases, 12 bases remained unmatched. The CDR3 contains 17 residues. This clone was picked up one time. Original analysis: Amplified reference gene primers provided the basis for estimating nucleated cell counts. The assay was immunoSEQ multiplex PCR, and TCRdb's table has in-frame clones only and misses some. D and trimming were read from the DNA, whereas the V and J calls and clone size are those reported in that table. The table lists about 140,000 clones, around 88% of them singletons, with about 5% in the top ten.

The sequence was collected from a human donor in a cohort sampled during active COVID-19. The rearrangement uses TRBV10-1 and TRBJ1-6; 7 nucleotides line up with TRBD1. The sequenced material came from peripheral blood. The CDR3 coding sequence is TGCGCCAGCAGTCCAACCACGCCCGGACAGGATAATTCACCCCTCCACTTT. It yields the protein CASSPTTPGQDNSPLHF.